One sample yielded the 3 T cell receptor beta chains listed below, sequenced in a study of cytomegalovirus exposure and HLA in healthy donors. The PCR had 60 Vbeta and 13 Jbeta primers. Generated by immunoSEQ multiplex PCR, the TCRdb table keeps only in-frame clones and is missing some. Counted here are about 270,000 clones, 72% occurring once; the ten biggest clones make up 2% to 2.5%. The sample comprised PBMCs. The receptors here all came from a female donor in good health and CMV-seronegative.

This clone has only a few counts. This sample also contains other DNA sequences that code for the same CDR3. This rearrangement joins TRBV27 to TRBJ1-2; 8 nucleotides match TRBD1. This CDR3 spans 13 amino acids. CDR1 is MNHEY and CDR2 is SMNVEV in the germline V gene (reference sequence). Losses at the gene ends were 5 bases for V and 4 bases for J; bases not matched to a gene: 3. The CDR3: CASSPQGGYGYTF. The CDR3 coding sequence is TGTGCCAGCAGTCCACAGGGGGGCTATGGCTACACCTTC.

This clone appeared once. The V and J genes are TRBV27 and TRBJ2-5, with 12 bases lining up with TRBD1. V gave up 5 bases and J gave up 1 base; unmatched junction bases: 5. In germline, CDR1 is MNHEY, CDR2 SMNVEV (reference sequence). The CDR3 loop spans 16 amino acids. CDR3 nucleotide sequence: TGTGCCAGCAGTATGGGGACAGGGGGCGTCCAAGAGACCCAGTACTTC. Its protein product is CASSMGTGGVQETQYF.

V usage is TRBV5-1 and J usage is TRBJ2-4, with TRBD2 identical over 12 bases. Germline assignment: CDR1 SGHRS and CDR2 YFSETQ. The junction had 7 bases not matched to a gene; V was cut back by 3 bases and J by 9 bases. The length of the CDR3 is 15 residues. CDR3 amino acids: CASSYTSGRSGIQYF. CDR3 DNA: TGCGCCAGCAGCTATACTAGCGGGAGGTCGGGCATTCAGTACTTC.